This TCR beta chain was profiled in a study of OX40 agonist ivuxolimab in advanced cancers. Overall study context: From roughly 23 to 85 years was the age range, with a mean of around 57 years, and around 83% were male. Patients with prior anti-PD-1, anti-PD-L1 or anti-CTLA-4 therapy were eligible; 35% to 50% had some. Study observations and caveats: Dosing at 0.1 to 3.0 mg/kg was accompanied by clonal expansion of CD4+ and CD8+ blood T cells by week 6.

In regard to this clone: Its antigen remains unknown.

Sequencing was performed with immunoSEQ multiplex PCR; in TCRdb, only in-frame clones are kept and a portion is missing. The table lists 10,000 to 13,000 clones, about three quarters of them singletons. Germline CDR1 SNHLY, CDR2 FYNNEI. V dropped 2 bases and J dropped 7; count of bases not matched to a gene: 5. This CDR3 is 14 amino acids long. The chain joins TRBV2 to TRBJ2-1; 7 bases align to TRBD2. This receptor was obtained from an adult with an advanced solid tumor such as melanoma, head and neck, liver or kidney cancer. The specimen comprised CD4+ or CD8+ T cells sorted from blood, sampled in a trial of the OX40 agonist ivuxolimab. The CDR3 protein is CASSERVSGNEQFF. The CDR3 nucleotides read TGTGCCAGCAGTGAAAGAGTTAGCGGGAATGAGCAGTTCTTC. Full variable domain (rest looked up from reference TRBV2 and TRBJ2-1): EPEVTQTPSHQVTQMGQEVILRCVPISNHLYFYWYRQILGQKVEFLVSFYNNEISEKSEIFDDQFSVERPDGSNFTLKIRSTKLEDSAMYFCASSERVSGNEQFFGPGTRLTVL.